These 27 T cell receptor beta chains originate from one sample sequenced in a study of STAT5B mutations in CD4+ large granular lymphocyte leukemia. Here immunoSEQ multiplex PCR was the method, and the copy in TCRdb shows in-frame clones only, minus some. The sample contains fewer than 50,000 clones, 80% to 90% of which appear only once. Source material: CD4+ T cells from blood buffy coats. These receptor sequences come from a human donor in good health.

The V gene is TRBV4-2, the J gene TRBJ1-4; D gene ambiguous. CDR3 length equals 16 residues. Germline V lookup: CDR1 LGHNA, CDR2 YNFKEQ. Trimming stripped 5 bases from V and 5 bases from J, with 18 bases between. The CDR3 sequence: CASSEGTPTRNEKLFF. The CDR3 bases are TGTGCCAGCAGCGAAGGTACACCGACGCGCAATGAAAAACTGTTTTTT.

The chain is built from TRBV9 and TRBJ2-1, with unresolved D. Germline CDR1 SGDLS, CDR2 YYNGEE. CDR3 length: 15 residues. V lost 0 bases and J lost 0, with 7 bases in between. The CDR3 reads CASSVGPDSYNEQFF. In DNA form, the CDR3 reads TGTGCCAGCAGCGTAGGGCCCGACTCCTACAATGAGCAGTTCTTC.

The CDR3 sequence: CASSLEAGVRGDTQYF. CDR3 DNA sequence: TGTGCCAGCAGCTTAGAGGCGGGAGTAAGGGGAGATACGCAGTATTTT. V usage is TRBV7-9 and J usage is TRBJ2-3, with 7 bases matching TRBD2. The germline V gene has CDR1 SEHNR and CDR2 FQNEAQ (reference sequence). The V segment lost 1 base and the J segment 5 bases; nucleotides outside the gene matches: 9. The CDR3 is made up of 16 amino acids.

CDR3 sequence: CASSPRGRRTEAFF. The CDR3 DNA sequence: TGTGCCAGCAGTCCAAGGGGGCGTCGGACTGAAGCTTTCTTT. The chain employs TRBV27 and TRBJ1-1, with TRBD1 identical over 7 bases. Germline CDR1 and CDR2: MNHEY and SMNVEV (reference sequence). The junction had 8 bases not matched to a gene; V was cut back by 5 bases and J by 5 bases. This CDR3 contains 14 residues.

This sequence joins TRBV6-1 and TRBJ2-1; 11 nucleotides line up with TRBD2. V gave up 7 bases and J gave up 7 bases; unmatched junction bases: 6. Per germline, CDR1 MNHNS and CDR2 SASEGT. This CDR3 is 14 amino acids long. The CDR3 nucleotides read TGTGCCAGCATTATCATAGCGGGAGGGAATGAGCAGTTCTTC. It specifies CASIIIAGGNEQFF.

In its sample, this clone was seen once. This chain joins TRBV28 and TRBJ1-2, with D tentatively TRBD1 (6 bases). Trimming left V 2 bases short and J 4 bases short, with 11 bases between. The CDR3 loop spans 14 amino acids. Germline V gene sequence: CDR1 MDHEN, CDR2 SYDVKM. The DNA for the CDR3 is TGTGCCAGCAGTTTAGCAGGGGCCCCCTATGGCTACACCTTC. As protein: CASSLAGAPYGYTF.

This CDR3 is CASSFYGGARSGEAFF. In DNA, the CDR3 is TGTGCCAGCAGTTTTTACGGAGGGGCGCGGTCGGGTGAAGCTTTCTTT. The rearrangement uses TRBV28 and TRBJ1-1; D may be TRBD1 (5 bases). CDR3 length equals 16 residues. Trimming took 3 bases from V and 7 from J, leaving 21 bases between them. Germline V lookup: CDR1 MDHEN, CDR2 SYDVKM.

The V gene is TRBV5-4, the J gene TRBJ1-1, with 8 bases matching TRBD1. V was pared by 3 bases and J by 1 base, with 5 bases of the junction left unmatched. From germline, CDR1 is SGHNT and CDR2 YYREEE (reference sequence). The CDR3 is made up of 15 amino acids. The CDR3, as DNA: TGTGCCAGCAGCTATGGACAGGGTTCGAACACTGAAGCTTTCTTT. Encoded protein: CASSYGQGSNTEAFF. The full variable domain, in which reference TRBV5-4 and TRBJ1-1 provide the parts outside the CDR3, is ETGVTQSPTHLIKTRGQQVTLRCSSQSGHNTVSWYQQALGQGPQFIFQYYREEENGRGNFPPRFSGLQFPNYSSELNVNALELDDSALYLCASSYGQGSNTEAFFGQGTRLTVV.

CDR3 loop: CAWSDTGTSGRAGGTGELFF. In nucleotides, the CDR3 is TGTGCCTGGAGTGACACCGGGACTAGCGGGAGGGCTGGGGGCACCGGGGAGCTGTTTTTT. This chain joins TRBV30 and TRBJ2-2, with TRBD2 matching over 16 bases. Germline-derived CDR1 and CDR2 are GTSNPN and SVGIG (reference sequence). Germline trimming cut 1 base from V and 4 bases from J; bases unmatched to any gene: 12. CDR3 size: 20 residues.

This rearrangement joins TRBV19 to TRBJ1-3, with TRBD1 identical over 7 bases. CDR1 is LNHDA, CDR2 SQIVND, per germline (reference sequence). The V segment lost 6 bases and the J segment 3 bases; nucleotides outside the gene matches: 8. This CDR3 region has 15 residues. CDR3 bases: TGTGCCAGTAGATTCGGGACAGACCTTGGAAACACCATATATTTT. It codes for CASRFGTDLGNTIYF.

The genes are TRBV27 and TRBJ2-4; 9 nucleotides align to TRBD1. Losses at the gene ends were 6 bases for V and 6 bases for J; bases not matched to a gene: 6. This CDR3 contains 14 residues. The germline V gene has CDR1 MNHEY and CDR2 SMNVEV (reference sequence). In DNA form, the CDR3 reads TGTGCCAGCAGCACAGGGGGCGCGGGAAACATTCAGTACTTC. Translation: CASSTGGAGNIQYF.

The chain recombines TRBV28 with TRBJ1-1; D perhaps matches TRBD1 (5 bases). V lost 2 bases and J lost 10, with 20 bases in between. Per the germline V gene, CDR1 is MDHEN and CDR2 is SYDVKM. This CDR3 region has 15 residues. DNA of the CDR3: TGTGCCAGCAGTTTACCCGCCTGGGGCCTAGCAGGAGCTTTCTTT. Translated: CASSLPAWGLAGAFF.

CDR3 sequence reads: CASSFDGTLQENTEAFF. In DNA, the CDR3 is TGTGCCAGCAGCTTCGACGGGACGCTTCAGGAAAACACTGAAGCTTTCTTT. This chain links TRBV7-3 with TRBJ1-1; weak D call: TRBD1 (5 bases). This CDR3 has 17 residues. Germline loops: CDR1 SGHTA, CDR2 FQGTGA. Trimming shortened V by 3 bases and J by 2 bases, and 19 bases separated the two germline ends. Full variable domain (rest looked up from reference TRBV7-3 and TRBJ1-1): GAGVSQTPSNKVTEKGKYVELRCDPISGHTALYWYRQSLGQGPEFLIYFQGTGAADDSGLPNDRFFAVRPEGSVSTLKIQRTERGDSAVYLCASSFDGTLQENTEAFFGQGTRLTVV.

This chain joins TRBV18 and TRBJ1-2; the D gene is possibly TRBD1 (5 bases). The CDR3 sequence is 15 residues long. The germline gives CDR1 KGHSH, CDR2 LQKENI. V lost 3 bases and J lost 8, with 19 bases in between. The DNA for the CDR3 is TGTGCCAGCTCACCTCGGAGGGAAGGGGATCGAGGCTACACCTTC. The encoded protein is CASSPRREGDRGYTF.

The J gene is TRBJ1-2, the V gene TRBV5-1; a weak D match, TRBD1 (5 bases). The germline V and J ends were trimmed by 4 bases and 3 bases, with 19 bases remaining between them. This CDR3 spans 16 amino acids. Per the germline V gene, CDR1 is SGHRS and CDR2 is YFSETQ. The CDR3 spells CASSRGGIGGDYGYTF. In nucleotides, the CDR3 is TGCGCCAGCAGCCGTGGGGGGATCGGTGGGGACTATGGCTACACCTTC.

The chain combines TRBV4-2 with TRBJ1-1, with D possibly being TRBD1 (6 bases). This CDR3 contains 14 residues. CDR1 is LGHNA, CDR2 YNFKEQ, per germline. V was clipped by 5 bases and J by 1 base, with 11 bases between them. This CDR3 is CASSEGHPNTEAFF. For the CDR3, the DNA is TGTGCCAGCAGCGAGGGACACCCGAACACTGAAGCTTTCTTT.

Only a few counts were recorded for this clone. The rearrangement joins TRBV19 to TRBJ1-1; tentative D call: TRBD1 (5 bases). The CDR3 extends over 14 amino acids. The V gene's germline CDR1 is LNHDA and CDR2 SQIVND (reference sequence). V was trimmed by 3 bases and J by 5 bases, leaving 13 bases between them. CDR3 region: CASSIVEGQTEAFF. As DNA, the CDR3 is TGTGCCAGTAGTATCGTGGAGGGGCAGACTGAAGCTTTCTTT.

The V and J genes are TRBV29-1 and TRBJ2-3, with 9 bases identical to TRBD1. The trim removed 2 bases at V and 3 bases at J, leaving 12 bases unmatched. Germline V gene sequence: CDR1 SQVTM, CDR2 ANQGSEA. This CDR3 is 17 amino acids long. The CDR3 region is CSVEQLPGQGGTDTQYF. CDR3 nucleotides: TGCAGCGTTGAACAATTACCGGGACAGGGAGGGACAGATACGCAGTATTTT.

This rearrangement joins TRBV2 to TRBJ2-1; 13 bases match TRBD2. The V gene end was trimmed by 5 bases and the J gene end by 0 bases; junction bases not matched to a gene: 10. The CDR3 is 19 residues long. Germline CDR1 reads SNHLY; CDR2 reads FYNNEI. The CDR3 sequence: CASSRGLGTSGTSYNEQFF. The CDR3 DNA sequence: TGTGCCAGCAGTAGAGGTTTAGGGACTAGCGGGACCTCCTACAATGAGCAGTTCTTC. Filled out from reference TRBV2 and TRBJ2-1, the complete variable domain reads EPEVTQTPSHQVTQMGQEVILRCVPISNHLYFYWYRQILGQKVEFLVSFYNNEISEKSEIFDDQFSVERPDGSNFTLKIRSTKLEDSAMYFCASSRGLGTSGTSYNEQFFGPGTRLTVL.

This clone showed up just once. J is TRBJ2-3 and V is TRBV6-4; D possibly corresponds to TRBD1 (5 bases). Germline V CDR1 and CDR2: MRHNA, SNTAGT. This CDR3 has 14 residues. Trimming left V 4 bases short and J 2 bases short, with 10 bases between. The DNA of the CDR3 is TGTGCCAGCAGTGCGACAGATACCACAGATACGCAGTATTTT. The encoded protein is CASSATDTTDTQYF.

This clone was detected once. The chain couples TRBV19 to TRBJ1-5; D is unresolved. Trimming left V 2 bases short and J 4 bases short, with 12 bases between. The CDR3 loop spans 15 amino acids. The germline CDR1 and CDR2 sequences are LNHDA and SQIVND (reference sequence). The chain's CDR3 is CASSISGELNQPQHF. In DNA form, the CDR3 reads TGTGCCAGTAGTATAAGTGGTGAGCTGAATCAGCCCCAGCATTTT.

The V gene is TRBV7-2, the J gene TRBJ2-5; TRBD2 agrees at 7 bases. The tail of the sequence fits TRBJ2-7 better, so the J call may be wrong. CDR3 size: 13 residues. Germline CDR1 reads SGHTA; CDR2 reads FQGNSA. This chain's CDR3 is CASSPSGTYEQYF. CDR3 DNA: TGTGCCAGCAGCCCCAGCGGGACCTACGAGCAGTACTTC.

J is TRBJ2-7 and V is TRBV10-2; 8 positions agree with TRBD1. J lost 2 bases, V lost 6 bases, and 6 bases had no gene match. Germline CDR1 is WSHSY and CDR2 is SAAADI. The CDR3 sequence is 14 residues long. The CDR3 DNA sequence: TGCGCCAGCAGGGGGACAGGCCCAGCCTACGAGCAGTACTTC. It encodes CASRGTGPAYEQYF.

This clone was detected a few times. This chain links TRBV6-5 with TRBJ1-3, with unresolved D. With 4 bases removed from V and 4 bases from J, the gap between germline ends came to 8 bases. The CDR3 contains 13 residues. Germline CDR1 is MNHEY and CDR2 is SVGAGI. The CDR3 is CASSSPPGNTIYF. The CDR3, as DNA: TGTGCCAGCAGTTCTCCTCCCGGAAACACCATATATTTT.

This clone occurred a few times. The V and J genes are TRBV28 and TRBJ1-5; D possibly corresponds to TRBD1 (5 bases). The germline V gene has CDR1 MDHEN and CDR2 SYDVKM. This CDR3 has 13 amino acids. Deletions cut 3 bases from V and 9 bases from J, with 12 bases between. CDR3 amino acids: CASSLSGGGPQHF. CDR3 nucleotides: TGTGCCAGCAGTTTGTCGGGGGGTGGGCCCCAGCATTTT.

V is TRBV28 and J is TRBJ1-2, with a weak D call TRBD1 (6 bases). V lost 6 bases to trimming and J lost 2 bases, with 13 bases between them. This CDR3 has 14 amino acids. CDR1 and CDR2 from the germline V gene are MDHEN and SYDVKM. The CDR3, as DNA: TGTGCCAGCAGCCTAGCGCAGGGGAACTATGGCTACACCTTC. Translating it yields CASSLAQGNYGYTF.

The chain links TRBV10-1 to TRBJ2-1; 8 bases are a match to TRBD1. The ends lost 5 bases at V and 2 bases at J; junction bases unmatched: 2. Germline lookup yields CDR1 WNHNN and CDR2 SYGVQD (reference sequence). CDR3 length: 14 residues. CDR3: CASSMTGAYNEQFF. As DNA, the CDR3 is TGCGCCAGCAGTATGACAGGGGCCTACAATGAGCAGTTCTTC.